One and the same sample provided the 21 T cell receptor beta chains below, sequenced in a study of T cell repertoires in cytomegalovirus infection. For these TCRs, the target antigens are not known. TCRdb ran MiXCR on the reads and lists one entry per CDR3 protein. The data show about 920,000 distinct CDR3 sequences, with 31% seen just once and roughly an eighth held by the top ten. The sample was cultured CD8+ T cells from PBMCs, taken from culture after CMV antigen stimulation. These receptors were taken from a human donor in good health (CMV status not recorded). Some clones in this sample may be carry-over from other donors' samples.

This clonotype was detected only a few times. The V call is TRBV12-3 or TRBV12-4, the J call TRBJ1-4; D is unclear. Trimming took off 2 bases at V and 6 bases at J, with 7 bases between the two ends. The CDR3 spans 13 residues. As DNA, the CDR3 is TGTGCCAGCAGTTTACGCCCCTATGAAAAACTGTTTTTT. Translated: CASSLRPYEKLFF.

This clonotype has a handful of counts. This chain connects TRBV19 to TRBJ1-2; weak D call: TRBD1 (6 bases). Trimming took 5 bases from V and 9 from J, leaving 10 bases between them. CDR1 is LNHDA, CDR2 SQIVND, per germline (reference sequence). CDR3 length: 11 amino acids. The DNA for the CDR3 is TGTGCCAGTAGTCCAGGACAGAGCTACACCTTC. This translates into CASSPGQSYTF.

This clonotype has ten or more counts. The chain carries TRBV7-2 and TRBJ1-4; D is undetermined. Germline V CDR1 and CDR2: SGHTA, FQGNSA. CDR3 size: 14 residues. The V gene lost 5 bases and the J gene lost 0 bases, with 7 bases spanning the gap. CDR3 sequence: CASSQEATNEKLFF. For the CDR3, the DNA is TGTGCCAGCAGCCAGGAGGCAACTAATGAAAAACTGTTTTTT.

This clonotype was seen a handful of times. The chain uses TRBV6-6 and TRBJ1-1; 7 bases fit TRBD1. CDR3 length: 13 amino acids. Germline CDR1 MNHNY, CDR2 SVGAGI (reference sequence). V shed 5 bases, J shed 11 bases, and the junction held 11 bases outside the gene matches. The CDR3 spells CASSLGTVYEAFF. The DNA for the CDR3 is TGTGCCAGCAGTCTCGGGACAGTGTATGAGGCTTTCTTT.

The sample holds a few counts of this clonotype. V usage is TRBV2 and J usage is TRBJ2-2; D gene ambiguous. The CDR3 has 18 amino acids. Deletions cut 3 bases from V and 0 bases from J, with 17 bases between. The germline gives CDR1 SNHLY, CDR2 FYNNEI. The chain's CDR3 is CASSDSSGERTNTGELFF. For the CDR3, the DNA is TGTGCCAGCAGTGATTCCTCCGGTGAACGAACGAACACCGGGGAGCTGTTTTTT.

This clonotype has only a few counts. The V and J genes are TRBV2 and TRBJ2-1, with D possibly being TRBD2 (6 bases). Trimming removed 6 bases at V and 6 bases at J, with 24 bases between. There are 17 residues in the CDR3. Germline V CDR1 and CDR2: SNHLY, FYNNEI. The CDR3 sequence: CASRPPDGLANVNEQFF. In DNA, the CDR3 is TGTGCCAGCAGGCCCCCTGACGGTCTAGCGAACGTCAATGAGCAGTTCTTC.

This clonotype showed up just a few times. In DNA form, the CDR3 reads TGTGCCAGCAGTTTGGGTAGGCAGGGTGGACAGTTCTTC. Protein product: CASSLGRQGGQFF. The chain recombines TRBV27 with TRBJ2-1, with TRBD1 as a possible D gene (5 bases). Between the trimmed V and J ends, which lost 3 bases and 13 bases, there was a span of 16 bases. The germline gives CDR1 MNHEY, CDR2 SMNVEV (reference sequence). The CDR3 sequence is 13 residues long.

This chain joins TRBV9 and TRBJ1-1; D gene ambiguous. This CDR3 has 14 residues. The germline CDR1 and CDR2 sequences are SGDLS and YYNGEE. Trimming stripped 0 bases from V and 6 bases from J, with 12 bases between. This CDR3 is CASSVGVADPEAFF. The CDR3 nucleotides read TGTGCCAGCAGCGTAGGAGTCGCCGACCCTGAAGCTTTCTTT.

The DNA for the CDR3 is TGTGCCAGTAGCGATAAAACAGGGGGATGGAGCACCGGGGAGCTGTTTTTT. This translates into CASSDKTGGWSTGELFF. The gene calls are TRBV19 and TRBJ2-2, with TRBD1 identical over 8 bases. After removal of 6 bases from V and 4 bases from J, the junction contained 13 bases not matched to a gene. The CDR3 is made up of 17 amino acids. In germline, CDR1 is LNHDA, CDR2 SQIVND (reference sequence).

The chain carries TRBV2 and TRBJ2-1; D perhaps matches TRBD1 (6 bases). The CDR3 contains 17 residues. Trimming cost V 4 bases and J 3 bases, with 19 bases left between them. Per the germline V gene, CDR1 is SNHLY and CDR2 is FYNNEI. The chain's CDR3 is CASSVPRRTASYNEQFF. The CDR3 DNA follows: TGTGCCAGCAGTGTCCCCAGGAGGACAGCGAGCTACAATGAGCAGTTCTTC.

This clonotype was counted many times. V and J are TRBV7-6 and TRBJ1-6, with D hard to call. From germline, CDR1 is SGHVS and CDR2 FNYEAQ. The CDR3 totals 17 residues. The germline V and J ends were trimmed by 5 bases and 6 bases, with 20 bases remaining between them. The CDR3 DNA reads as TGTGCCAGCAGCCTACCTCCCGTGGGAGGTACTAATTCACCCCTCCACTTT. Its protein product is CASSLPPVGGTNSPLHF.

The chain links TRBV11-3 to TRBJ1-1; the D is unclear. V was shortened by 1 base and J by 4 bases, with 10 bases between the two germline ends. The V gene's germline CDR1 is SGHNT and CDR2 YENEEA. The CDR3 contains 14 residues. This CDR3 is CASSLGVTVTEAFF. CDR3 bases: TGTGCCAGCAGCTTAGGGGTTACGGTCACTGAAGCTTTCTTT.

In this sample, this clonotype turned up a few times. An end of the junction does not agree with germline; a read error may underlie this. The CDR3, as DNA: TGTGCCAGCAGTGAGAGGGGGGCCCCTCACTTC. Translating it yields CASSERGAPHF. The chain carries TRBV2 and TRBJ2-5; D assignment may be TRBD1 or TRBD2 (6 bases each). The CDR3 runs to 11 residues. CDR1 and CDR2 (germline): SNHLY, FYNNEI.

The CDR3 region is CASSLSRGGGSPLHF. The CDR3 DNA reads TGTGCCAGCAGTTTATCCCGGGGGGGGGGTTCACCCCTCCACTTT. J is TRBJ1-6 and V is TRBV27, with a tentative D call TRBD1 (5 bases). The V end lost 0 bases, the J end lost 9 bases, and 12 bases lay between the germline ends. Per germline, CDR1 MNHEY and CDR2 SMNVEV (reference sequence). The CDR3 has 15 amino acids.

This clonotype was seen only a few times. The J gene is TRBJ1-1, the V gene TRBV7-9, with 9 bases identical to TRBD1. The ends lost 6 bases at V and 8 bases at J; junction bases unmatched: 10. Germline V gives CDR1 SEHNR, CDR2 FQNEAQ (reference sequence). There are 14 residues in the CDR3. DNA for the CDR3: TGTGCCAGCAGAACCGGGACAGGGCAAGCAGAAGCTTTCTTT. As protein: CASRTGTGQAEAFF.

This clonotype has a handful of counts. V gene TRBV6-2 or TRBV6-3 combines with J gene TRBJ2-7; D unresolved. The CDR3 extends over 14 amino acids. Germline V gives CDR1 MNHEY, CDR2 SVGEGT. Trimming cost V 6 bases and J 2 bases, with 14 bases left between them. DNA for the CDR3: TGTGCCAGCAGCCTCCATTACAGAACCTACGAGCAGTACGTC. Residues: CASSLHYRTYEQYV.

The sample holds a few counts of this clonotype. The J gene is TRBJ2-7, the V gene TRBV6-1, with a tentative D call TRBD2 (5 bases). Trimming cost V 10 bases and J 0 bases, with 13 bases left between them. CDR1 is MNHNS and CDR2 is SASEGT in the germline V gene. CDR3 length equals 13 residues. In nucleotides, the CDR3 is TGTGCCATCAGCCGGGGTATCTCCTACGAGCAGTACGTC. It encodes CAISRGISYEQYV.

This chain uses TRBV18 with TRBJ2-7; weak D call: TRBD1 (6 bases). The CDR3 sequence is 15 residues long. V lost 0 bases and J 3 bases, leaving 12 bases between the germline ends. CDR1 KGHSH and CDR2 LQKENI come from the germline V gene. DNA for the CDR3: TGTGCCAGCTCACCACCGGACAGCCGATTCTACGAGCAGTACTTC. It yields the protein CASSPPDSRFYEQYF.

The rearrangement joins TRBV7-9 to TRBJ2-5; D may be TRBD2 (5 bases). Looked up from germline, CDR1 is SEHNR and CDR2 is FQNEAQ (reference sequence). CDR3 length: 14 residues. Between the trimmed V and J ends, which lost 1 base and 3 bases, there was a span of 9 bases. The CDR3 loop reads CASSLGGREETQYF. The CDR3 region has the DNA TGTGCCAGCAGCTTAGGCGGGCGTGAAGAGACCCAGTACTTC.

This clonotype was seen a few times. The CDR3 sequence is CASSLGGLLAEAFF. As DNA, the CDR3 is TGTGCCAGCAGCTTAGGAGGTTTGTTGGCTGAAGCTTTCTTT. This chain links TRBV7-6 with TRBJ1-1; unclear D gene. This CDR3 spans 14 amino acids. The V end was cut by 1 base, the J end by 6 bases, with 12 bases between. Germline V gene data show CDR1 as SGHVS and CDR2 as FNYEAQ.

The chain uses TRBV20-1 and TRBJ2-5; D may be TRBD2 (6 bases). The CDR3 extends over 13 amino acids. The germline V gene has CDR1 DFQATT and CDR2 SNEGSKA (reference sequence). V was trimmed by 4 bases and J by 5 bases, leaving 14 bases between them. The CDR3 DNA reads TGCAGTGCTAAAGCGGGCGTAGAGGAGACCCAGTACTTC. Protein product: CSAKAGVEETQYF.